This TCR beta chain came from a study of CD8+CD57+ T cells in acquired aplastic anemia. Overall study context: The study obtained an average of roughly 2.9 ug of DNA from sorted CD4+ and CD8+ cells.

Study-wide results and limits: Common to patients and controls were roughly 30 CD8+ CDR3 sequences.

Previously, flow cytometry had revealed CD8+CD57+ cell expansion in the patients chosen for sequencing. No patient had been given any therapy when blood was sampled. This CDR3 is 11 amino acids long. The V end was cut by 2 bases, the J end by 9 bases, with 8 bases between. The germline V gene encodes CDR1 GTSNPN and CDR2 SVGIG (reference sequence). With regard to this clonotype: What it binds is unknown.

Genomic DNA was employed as the template in profiling TCR beta VDJ and CDR3. TCRdb reanalysed the reads using MiXCR and keeps one entry per CDR3 protein. The table records approximately 220,000 distinct CDR3 sequences, around half of them present only once. Sample: sorted CD4+, CD8+, or CD8+CD57+ T cells (not recorded which) from PBMCs. The genes are TRBV30 and TRBJ2-1; D call uncertain. The receptor's source is a human donor with aplastic anemia. CDR3: CAWSLGFEQFF. CDR3 sequence (DNA): TGTGCCTGGAGTCTAGGGTTTGAGCAGTTCTTC.